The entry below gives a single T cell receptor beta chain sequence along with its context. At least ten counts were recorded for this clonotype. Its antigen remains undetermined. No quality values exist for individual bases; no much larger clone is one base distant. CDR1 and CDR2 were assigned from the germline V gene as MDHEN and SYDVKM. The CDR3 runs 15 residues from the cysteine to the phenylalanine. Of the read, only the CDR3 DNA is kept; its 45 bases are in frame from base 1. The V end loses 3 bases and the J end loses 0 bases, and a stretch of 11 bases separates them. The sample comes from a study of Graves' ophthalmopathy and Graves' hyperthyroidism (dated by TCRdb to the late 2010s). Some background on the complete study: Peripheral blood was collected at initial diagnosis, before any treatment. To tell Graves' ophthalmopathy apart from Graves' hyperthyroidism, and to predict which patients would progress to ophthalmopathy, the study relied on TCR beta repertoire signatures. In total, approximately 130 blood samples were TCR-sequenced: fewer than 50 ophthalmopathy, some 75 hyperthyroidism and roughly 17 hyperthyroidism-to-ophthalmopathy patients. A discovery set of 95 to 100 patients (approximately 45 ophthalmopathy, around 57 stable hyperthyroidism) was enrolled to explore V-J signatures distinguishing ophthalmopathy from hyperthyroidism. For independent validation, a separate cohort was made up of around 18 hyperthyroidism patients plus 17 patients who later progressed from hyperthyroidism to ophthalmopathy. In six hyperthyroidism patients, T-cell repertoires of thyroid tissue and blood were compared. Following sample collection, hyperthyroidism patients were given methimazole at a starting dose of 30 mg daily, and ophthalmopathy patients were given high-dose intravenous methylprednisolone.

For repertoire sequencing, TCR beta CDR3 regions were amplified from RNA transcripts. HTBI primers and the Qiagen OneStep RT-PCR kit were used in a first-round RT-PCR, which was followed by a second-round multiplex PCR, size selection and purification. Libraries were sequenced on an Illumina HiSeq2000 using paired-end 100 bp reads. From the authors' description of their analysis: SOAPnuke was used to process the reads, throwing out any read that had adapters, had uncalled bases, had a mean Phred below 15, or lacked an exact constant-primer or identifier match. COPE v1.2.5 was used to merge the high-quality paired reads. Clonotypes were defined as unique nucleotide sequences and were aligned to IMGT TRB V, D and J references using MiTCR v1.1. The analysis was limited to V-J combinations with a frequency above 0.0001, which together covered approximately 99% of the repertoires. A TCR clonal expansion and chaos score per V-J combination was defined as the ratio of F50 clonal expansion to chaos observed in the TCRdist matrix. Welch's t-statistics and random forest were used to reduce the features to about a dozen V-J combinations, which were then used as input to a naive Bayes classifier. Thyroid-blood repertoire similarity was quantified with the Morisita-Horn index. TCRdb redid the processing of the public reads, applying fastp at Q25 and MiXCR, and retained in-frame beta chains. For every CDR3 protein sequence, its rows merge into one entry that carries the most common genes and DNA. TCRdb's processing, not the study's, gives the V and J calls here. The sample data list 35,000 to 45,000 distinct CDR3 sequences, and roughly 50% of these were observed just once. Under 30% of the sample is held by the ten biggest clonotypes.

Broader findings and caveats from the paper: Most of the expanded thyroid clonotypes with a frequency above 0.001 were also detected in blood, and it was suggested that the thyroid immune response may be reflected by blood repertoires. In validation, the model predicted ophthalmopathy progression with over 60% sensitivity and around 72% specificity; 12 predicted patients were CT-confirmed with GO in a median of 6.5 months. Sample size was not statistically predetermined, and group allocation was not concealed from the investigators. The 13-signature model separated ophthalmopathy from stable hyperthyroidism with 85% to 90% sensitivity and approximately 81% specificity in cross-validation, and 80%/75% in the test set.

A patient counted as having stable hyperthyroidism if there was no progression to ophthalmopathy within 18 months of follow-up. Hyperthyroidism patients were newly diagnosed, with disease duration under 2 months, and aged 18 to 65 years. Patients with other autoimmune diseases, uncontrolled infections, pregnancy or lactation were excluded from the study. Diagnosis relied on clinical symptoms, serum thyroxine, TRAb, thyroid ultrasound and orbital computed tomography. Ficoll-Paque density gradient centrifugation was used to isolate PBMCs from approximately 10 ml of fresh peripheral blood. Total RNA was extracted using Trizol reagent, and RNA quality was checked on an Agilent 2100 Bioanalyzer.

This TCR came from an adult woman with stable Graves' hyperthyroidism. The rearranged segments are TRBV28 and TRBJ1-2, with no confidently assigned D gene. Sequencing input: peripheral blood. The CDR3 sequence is CASSFGPGTNYGYTF. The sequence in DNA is TGTGCCAGCAGTTTCGGACCGGGAACTAACTATGGCTACACCTTC.